Sequencing of this T cell receptor beta chain was carried out in a study of T cells after yellow fever vaccination. Study at large: SMART-Seq v4 Ultra Low Input prepared libraries from low-cell fractions.

Study findings and constraints: Most primary-vaccination clones recurred post-booster (just under 98% CD4, about 90% CD8). A small proportion of clonotypes was detected in both the CD4 and CD8 compartments.

This clonotype appeared many times. Its specificity is not known. TCR cDNA, made by 5'RACE template switching, carried an added universal primer site and UMIs. From the 5' RACE reads, TCRdb called clonotypes with MiXCR, one entry per CDR3 protein. The repertoire has 300,000 to 350,000 distinct CDR3 sequences, about 8.3% of them found once; the top ten carry approximately 15%. The CDR3 has 13 amino acids. This sample comprised PBMCs, obtained roughly 47 days after the first yellow fever vaccination. This TCR came from a man younger than 35 who received the YFV17D yellow fever vaccine. The V call is TRBV21-1, the J call TRBJ1-2. TRBV21-1 is a pseudogene. The CDR3: CASRETDNYGYTF. In nucleotides, the CDR3 is TGTGCCAGCAGGGAGACAGATAACTATGGCTACACCTTC.